The T cell receptor beta chain described here comes from a study of Ad26.COV2.S vaccination and SARS-CoV-2 variants. Sample treatment: around 19 received Ad26.COV2.S at low or high dose, single or two shots; roughly 5 received placebo; per-sample allocation not given. The study sampled participants on day 63 after the first vaccine or placebo injection. The vaccine delivered Wuhan-strain SARS-CoV-2 spike through an Ad26 vector. CDR1 is MNHNS, CDR2 SASEGT, per germline. V lost 2 bases, J lost 1 base, and 8 bases lay in between. The CDR3 is 14 amino acids. Sequenced by immunoSEQ multiplex PCR; TCRdb stores in-frame clones only, minus some. Of hundreds of thousands of clones detected, more than 70% appear once; the ten largest clones hold roughly 3.5%.

This sequence originates from a person between 18 and 65 years old who received the Ad26.COV2.S COVID-19 vaccine or a placebo. This chain connects TRBV6-1 to TRBJ2-5, with D unresolved. The sequences come from peripheral blood, collected in a trial of Ad26.COV2.S vaccine versus placebo. CDR3 bases: TGTGCCAGCAGTGAAAGTGTAGTCCAAGAGACCCAGTACTTC. This sequence encodes CASSESVVQETQYF.